This T cell receptor beta chain was recovered during a study of vaccination effects on CD4 cells after COVID-19. Comments on this clone: Its cognate antigen is unknown.

The repertoire was sequenced with immunoSEQ multiplex PCR; TCRdb's copy has only in-frame clones and lacks some. The sample has about 59,000 clones, 78% seen once; the top ten hold approximately 1.9%. Losses at the gene ends were 5 bases for V and 1 base for J; bases not matched to a gene: 6. CDR3 length: 17 residues. Germline V CDR1 and CDR2: SGHTA, FQGTGA. Whole-study findings and limits: Pronounced clonal contraction occurred in clones induced by infection and by vaccine late after vaccination.

Viral peptide pools were used in the ViraFEST assay to expand antigen-specific CD4+ T cells, and sequencing came afterward. Culture lasted about ten days before CD4+ T cell isolation. Two-dose BNT162b2 or mRNA-1273 vaccination was given to participants. Absence of prior SARS-CoV-2 infection characterized the vaccine recipients, who showed negative nucleocapsid antibodies. The sample here was CD4+ T cells from PBMCs cultured with HCoV-OC43 spike peptides, taken after COVID-19 vaccination. Subset meaning: HCoV-OC43 spike overlapping peptide pool stimulation. This chain links TRBV7-3 with TRBJ2-6, with 9 nucleotides matching TRBD1. This receptor was obtained from a human donor who received a COVID-19 vaccine. The CDR3 DNA follows: TGTGCCAGCAGCGCCCCGGGACAGGGATCTGGGGCCAACGTCCTGACTTTC. Its translation is CASSAPGQGSGANVLTF. Full variable domain (remainder filled in from reference TRBV7-3 and TRBJ2-6): GAGVSQTPSNKVTEKGKYVELRCDPISGHTALYWYRQSLGQGPEFLIYFQGTGAADDSGLPNDRFFAVRPEGSVSTLKIQRTERGDSAVYLCASSAPGQGSGANVLTFGAGSRLTVL.